A single sample gave rise to the 10 T cell receptor beta chains below, sequenced in a study of blood T cell repertoires in COVID-19. Only in-frame clones appear in the TCRdb table, and some are missing; sequencing was by immunoSEQ multiplex PCR. In the table there are about 220,000 clones, roughly 84% of which are singletons. The specimen sequenced was peripheral blood. Source of these receptors: a man aged 50 to 59 with active or convalescent COVID-19.

This chain links TRBV6-1 with TRBJ1-1; D gene uncertain. V was trimmed by 6 bases and J by 8 bases, leaving 13 bases between them. This CDR3 is 12 amino acids long. Germline V gene lookup returns CDR1 MNHNS and CDR2 SASEGT. CDR3 nucleotide sequence: TGTGCCAGCAGGGGTTTCGCGGCCGAAGCTTTCTTT. It yields the protein CASRGFAAEAFF.

This clone was observed a single time. The chain is built from TRBV11-1 and TRBJ2-7; 13 bases are shared with TRBD2. This CDR3 contains 15 residues. CDR1 SGHAT and CDR2 FQDESV come from the germline V gene (reference sequence). With V trimmed by 5 bases and J by 5 bases, 6 bases remained unmatched. CDR3 DNA: TGTGCCAGCAGCCGGACTAGCGGGAGTAGTCACGAGCAGTACTTC. It specifies CASSRTSGSSHEQYF.

V is TRBV7-2 and J is TRBJ2-5; perhaps TRBD2 as D (6 bases). The V end was cut by 5 bases, the J end by 5 bases, with 24 bases between. Germline V gene data show CDR1 as SGHTA and CDR2 as FQGNSA. There are 17 residues in the CDR3. CDR3 region: CASSRSASDPEGETQYF. CDR3 in DNA: TGTGCCAGCAGCCGCTCCGCTAGCGACCCAGAAGGGGAGACCCAGTACTTC.

The chain carries TRBV19 and TRBJ2-4; possibly TRBD1 for D (6 bases). V was cut by 4 bases and J by 0 bases, with 19 bases left in between. This CDR3 contains 18 residues. Germline CDR1 LNHDA, CDR2 SQIVND (reference sequence). The CDR3, as DNA: TGTGCCAGTAGTACTTTCGGACAGAACCCCATAGCCAAAAACATTCAGTACTTC. The encoded protein is CASSTFGQNPIAKNIQYF.

This clone was counted a single time. One junction end disagrees with the germline gene, perhaps due to a read error. The genes are TRBV29-1 and TRBJ1-2; 7 positions agree with TRBD1. CDR1 and CDR2 from the germline V gene are SQVTM and ANQGSEA. This CDR3 is 9 amino acids long. CDR3 residues: CSVETGQNF. The DNA for the CDR3 is TGCAGCGTCGAGACGGGACAGAACTTC.

The chain recombines TRBV6-2 or TRBV6-3 with TRBJ2-3; 8 positions agree with TRBD1. The CDR3 sequence is 14 residues long. In germline, CDR1 is MNHEY, CDR2 SVGEGT. The J segment lost 4 bases and the V segment lost 2 bases, leaving 2 bases of the junction unmatched. CDR3 coding DNA: TGTGCCAGCAGTTACCAGGACAGGGCAGATACGCAGTATTTT. Translating gives CASSYQDRADTQYF.

The chain combines TRBV6-5 with TRBJ2-7, with TRBD2 as a possible D gene (6 bases). The germline gives CDR1 MNHEY, CDR2 SVGAGI. V lost 0 bases to trimming and J lost 2 bases, with 8 bases between them. The CDR3 has 14 residues. This CDR3 reads CASSYSEGPYEQYF. In DNA form, the CDR3 reads TGTGCCAGCAGTTACTCGGAGGGACCCTACGAGCAGTACTTC.

The chain is built from TRBV10-2 and TRBJ1-5, with D perhaps matching TRBD1 (6 bases). The V gene's germline CDR1 is WSHSY and CDR2 SAAADI. This CDR3 is 15 amino acids long. The V end was cut by 3 bases, the J end by 0 bases, with 9 bases between. The CDR3 nucleotides are TGCGCCAGCAGTGAACAGGGTGGTAGCAATCAGCCCCAGCATTTT. It specifies CASSEQGGSNQPQHF.

The chain carries TRBV29-1 and TRBJ2-3, with TRBD2 matching over 16 bases. This CDR3 comprises 17 residues. The germline gives CDR1 SQVTM, CDR2 ANQGSEA. The V segment lost 5 bases and the J segment 4 bases; nucleotides outside the gene matches: 9. CDR3 sequence: CSVRGGTSGRAADTQYF. The CDR3 region has the DNA TGCAGCGTTAGGGGGGGGACTAGCGGGAGGGCCGCAGATACGCAGTATTTT.

This clone was found a few times. The CDR3 bases are TGTGCCAGCAGCTTGGACAGGGAGCGGAACGAGCAGTACTTC. Its translation: CASSLDRERNEQYF. The chain employs TRBV5-4 and TRBJ2-7; weak D call: TRBD1 (6 bases). Germline-derived CDR1 and CDR2 are SGHNT and YYREEE (reference sequence). V lost 0 bases to trimming and J lost 5 bases, with 12 bases between them. The CDR3 extends over 14 amino acids. Filled out from reference TRBV5-4 and TRBJ2-7, the complete variable domain reads ETGVTQSPTHLIKTRGQQVTLRCSSQSGHNTVSWYQQALGQGPQFIFQYYREEENGRGNFPPRFSGLQFPNYSSELNVNALELDDSALYLCASSLDRERNEQYFGPGTRLTVT.